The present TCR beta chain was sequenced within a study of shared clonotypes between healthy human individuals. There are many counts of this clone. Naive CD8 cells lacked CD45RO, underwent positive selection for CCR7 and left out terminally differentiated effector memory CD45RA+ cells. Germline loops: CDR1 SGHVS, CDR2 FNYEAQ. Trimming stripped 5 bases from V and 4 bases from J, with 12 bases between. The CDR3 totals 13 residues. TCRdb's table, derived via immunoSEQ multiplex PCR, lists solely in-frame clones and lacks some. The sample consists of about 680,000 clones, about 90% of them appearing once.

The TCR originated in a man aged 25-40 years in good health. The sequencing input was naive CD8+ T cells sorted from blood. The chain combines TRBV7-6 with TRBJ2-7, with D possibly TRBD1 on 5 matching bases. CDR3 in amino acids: CASSAAPGYEQYF. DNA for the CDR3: TGTGCCAGCAGCGCCGCTCCAGGGTACGAGCAGTACTTC.